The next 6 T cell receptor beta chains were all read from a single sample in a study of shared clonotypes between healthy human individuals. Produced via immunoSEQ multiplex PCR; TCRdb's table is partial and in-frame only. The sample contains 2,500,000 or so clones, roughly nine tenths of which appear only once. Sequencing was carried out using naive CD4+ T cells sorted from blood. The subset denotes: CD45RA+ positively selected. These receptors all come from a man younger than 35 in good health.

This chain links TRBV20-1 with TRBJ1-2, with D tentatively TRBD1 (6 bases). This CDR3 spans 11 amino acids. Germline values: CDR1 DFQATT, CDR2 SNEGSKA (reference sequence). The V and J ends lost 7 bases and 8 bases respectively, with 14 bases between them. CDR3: CSGTGSKGYTF. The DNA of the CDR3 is TGCAGTGGTACAGGGAGCAAAGGCTACACCTTC.

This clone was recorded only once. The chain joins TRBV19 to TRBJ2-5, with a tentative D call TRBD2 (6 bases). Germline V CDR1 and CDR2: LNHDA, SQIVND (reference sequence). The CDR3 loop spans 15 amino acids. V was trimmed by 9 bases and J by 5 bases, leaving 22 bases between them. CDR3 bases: TGTGCCAGCACGCCAACTAGCCGAAGACTGGAGACCCAGTACTTC. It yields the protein CASTPTSRRLETQYF.

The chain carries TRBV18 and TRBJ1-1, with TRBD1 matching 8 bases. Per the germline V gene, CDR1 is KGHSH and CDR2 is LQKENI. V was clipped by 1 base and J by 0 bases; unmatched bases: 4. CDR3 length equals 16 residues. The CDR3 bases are TGTGCCAGCTCACCACTAGGACAGGGATTGAACACTGAAGCTTTCTTT. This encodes CASSPLGQGLNTEAFF.

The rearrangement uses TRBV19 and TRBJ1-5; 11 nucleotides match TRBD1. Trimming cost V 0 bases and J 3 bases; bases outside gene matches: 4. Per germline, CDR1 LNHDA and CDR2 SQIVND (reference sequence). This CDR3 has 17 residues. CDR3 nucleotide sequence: TGTGCCAGTAGTATAGATCCGGGACAGGGGGACAATCAGCCCCAGCATTTT. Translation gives CASSIDPGQGDNQPQHF.

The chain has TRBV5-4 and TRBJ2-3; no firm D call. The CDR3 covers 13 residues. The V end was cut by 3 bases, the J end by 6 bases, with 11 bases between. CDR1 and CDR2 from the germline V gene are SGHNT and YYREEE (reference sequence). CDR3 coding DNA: TGTGCCAGCAGCTCAATGGCGGCTGATACGCAGTATTTT. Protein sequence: CASSSMAADTQYF.

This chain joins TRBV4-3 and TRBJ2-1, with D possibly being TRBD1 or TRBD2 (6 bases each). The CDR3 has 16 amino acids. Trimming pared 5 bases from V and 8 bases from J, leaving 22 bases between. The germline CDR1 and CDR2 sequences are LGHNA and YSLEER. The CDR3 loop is CASSNGDWGRADEQFF. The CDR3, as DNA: TGCGCCAGCAGCAACGGGGACTGGGGGCGCGCCGATGAGCAGTTCTTC.